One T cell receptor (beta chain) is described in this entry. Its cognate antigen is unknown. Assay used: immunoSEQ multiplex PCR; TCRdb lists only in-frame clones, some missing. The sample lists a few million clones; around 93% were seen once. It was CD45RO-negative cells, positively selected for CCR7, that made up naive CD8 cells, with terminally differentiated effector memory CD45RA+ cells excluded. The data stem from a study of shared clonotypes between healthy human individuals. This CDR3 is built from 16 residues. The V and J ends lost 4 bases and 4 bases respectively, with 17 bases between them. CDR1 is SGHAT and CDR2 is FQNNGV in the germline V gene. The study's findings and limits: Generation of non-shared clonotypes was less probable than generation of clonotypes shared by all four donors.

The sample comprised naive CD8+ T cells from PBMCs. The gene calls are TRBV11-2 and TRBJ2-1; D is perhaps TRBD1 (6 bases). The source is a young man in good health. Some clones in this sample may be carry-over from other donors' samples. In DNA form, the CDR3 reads TGTGCCAGCAGCTCCAGGGGCCAGCGGACATACAATGAGCAGTTCTTC. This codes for CASSSRGQRTYNEQFF.